The sequence of this T cell receptor beta chain was determined in a study of identical twins. CDR3 length: 12 residues. Germline assignment: CDR1 LGHNA and CDR2 YNFKEQ. With 5 bases removed from V and 4 bases from J, the gap between germline ends came to 7 bases. TCRdb processed the 5' RACE reads anew with MiXCR; each CDR3 protein has one entry. The table includes some 560,000 distinct CDR3 sequences, 9% to 10% detected once. This clonotype turned up a few times. The same sample was also used in a study of yellow fever vaccine responses in identical twins.

Sequenced input: PBMCs. J is TRBJ2-3 and V is TRBV4-2; D tentatively fits TRBD1 or TRBD2 (5 bases each). This clonotype originated in a woman aged 18-29 years in good health. CDR3 in amino acids: CASSEGSDTQYF. Written as DNA, the CDR3 is TGTGCCAGCAGCGAGGGGTCAGATACGCAGTATTTT.